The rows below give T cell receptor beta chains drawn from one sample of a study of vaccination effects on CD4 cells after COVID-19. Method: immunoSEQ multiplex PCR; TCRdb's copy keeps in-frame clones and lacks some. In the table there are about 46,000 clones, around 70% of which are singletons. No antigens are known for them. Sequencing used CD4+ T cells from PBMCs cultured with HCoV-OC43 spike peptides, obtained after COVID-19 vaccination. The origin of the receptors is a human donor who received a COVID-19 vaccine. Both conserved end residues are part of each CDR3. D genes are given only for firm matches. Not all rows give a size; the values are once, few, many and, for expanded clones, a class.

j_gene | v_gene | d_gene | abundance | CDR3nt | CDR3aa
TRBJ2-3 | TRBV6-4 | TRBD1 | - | TGTGCCAGCAGCGGACAGGGGATGGGCACAGATACGCAGTATTTT | CASSGQGMGTDTQYF
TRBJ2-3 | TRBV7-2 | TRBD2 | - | TGTGCCAGCAGCCTCTACTCCATAGCGGGAGGTTCAGATACGCAGTATTTT | CASSLYSIAGGSDTQYF
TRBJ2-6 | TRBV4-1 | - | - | TGCGCCAGCAGCCAACATAAAAGCTCTGGGGCCAACGTCCTGACTTTC | CASSQHKSSGANVLTF
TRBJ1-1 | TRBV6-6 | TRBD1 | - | TGTGCCAGCTCGGACAGGTGGTCTCACACTGAAGCTTTCTTT | CASSDRWSHTEAFF
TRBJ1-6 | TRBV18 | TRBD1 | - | TGTGCCAGCTCACCTCCCGGGACAGGGACGACATATTCACCCCTCCACTTT | CASSPPGTGTTYSPLHF
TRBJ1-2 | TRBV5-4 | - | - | TGTGCCAGCATATCGGAGGGTCTTAACTATGGCTACACCTTC | CASISEGLNYGYTF
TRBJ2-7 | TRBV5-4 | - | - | TGTGCCGTAGGTTCGGATCCAGTGGCCGAGCAGTACTTC | CAVGSDPVAEQYF
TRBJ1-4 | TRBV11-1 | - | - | TGTGCCAGCAGCCACCGGGTATCTAATGAAAAACTGTTTTTT | CASSHRVSNEKLFF
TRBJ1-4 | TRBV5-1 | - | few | TGCGCCAGCAGCTTGGCAGGGGATAATGAAAAACTGTTTTTT | CASSLAGDNEKLFF
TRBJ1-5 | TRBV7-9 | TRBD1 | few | TGTGCCAGCAGCTTAGGACAGGGAGGGCAGCCCCAGCATTTT | CASSLGQGGQPQHF
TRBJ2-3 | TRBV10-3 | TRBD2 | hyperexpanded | TGTGCCATCAGCGCGGGGGGCCAAGCTTTGGATACGCAGTATTTT | CAISAGGQALDTQYF
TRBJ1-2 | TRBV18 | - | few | TGTGCCAGCTCACCACAAAGTCCCATTGCTAACTATGGCTACACCTTC | CASSPQSPIANYGYTF
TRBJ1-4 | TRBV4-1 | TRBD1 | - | TGCGCCAGCAGGGAGACAGGGAGGAGTGAAAAACTGTTTTTT | CASRETGRSEKLFF
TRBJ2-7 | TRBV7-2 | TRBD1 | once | TGTGCCAGCAGCGCATCTCCCGGGACAGTCTACGAGCAGTACTTC | CASSASPGTVYEQYF
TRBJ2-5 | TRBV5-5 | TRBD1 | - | TGTGCCAGCAGCTCTGGACAGGGCCAAGAGACCCAGTACTTC | CASSSGQGQETQYF
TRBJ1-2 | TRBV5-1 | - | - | TGCGCCAGCAGCTTGGGGAGCGTCTCTGGCTACACCTTC | CASSLGSVSGYTF
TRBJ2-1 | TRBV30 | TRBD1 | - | TGTGCCTGGACAGGGGGCTGGAATGAGCAGTTCTTC | CAWTGGWNEQFF
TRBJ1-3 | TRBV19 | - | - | TGTGCCAGTAGGGTAAAAGGAGCGCAAGGAGGTGGCATATATTTT | CASRVKGAQGGGIYF
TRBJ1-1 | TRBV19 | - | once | TGTGCCAGTAGTAGGAGGAGGGGGTACACTGAAGCTTTCTTT | CASSRRRGYTEAFF
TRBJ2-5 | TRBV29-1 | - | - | TGCAGCGGCCGGAGACAAACGGAGACCCAGTACTTC | CSGRRQTETQYF
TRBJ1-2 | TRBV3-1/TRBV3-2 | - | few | TGTGCCAGCAGCCAAGAGATAGGCTATGGCTACACCTTC | CASSQEIGYGYTF
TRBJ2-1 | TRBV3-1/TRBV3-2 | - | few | TGTGCCAGCAGCCCCCTAATGGGAAGTGGCTATGAGCAGTTCTTC | CASSPLMGSGYEQFF
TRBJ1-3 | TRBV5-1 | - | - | TGCGCCAGCAGCGAGGACAATAGCTCTGGAAACACCATATATTTT | CASSEDNSSGNTIYF
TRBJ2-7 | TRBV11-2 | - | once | TGTGCCAGCAGCGCTAGGAGCTACGAGCAGTACTTC | CASSARSYEQYF
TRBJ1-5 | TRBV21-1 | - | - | TGTGCCAGCAGCAGCAGGGGGACGAGGCCCCAGCATTTT | CASSSRGTRPQHF
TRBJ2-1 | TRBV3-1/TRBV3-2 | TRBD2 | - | TGTGCCAGCAGCAGCGAAGCGGGGGCGTCTCTCAATGAGCAGTTCTTC | CASSSEAGASLNEQFF
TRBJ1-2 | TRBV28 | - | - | TGTGCCAGCAGTTCCCCAGTAGTTGGCTACACCTTC | CASSSPVVGYTF
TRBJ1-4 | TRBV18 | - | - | TGTGCCAGCCCCGACAGGTTAGGGAGTGAAAAACTGTTTTTT | CASPDRLGSEKLFF
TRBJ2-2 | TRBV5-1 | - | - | TGCGCCAGCAGCTTGGTCCGGACCGGGGAGCTGTTTTTT | CASSLVRTGELFF
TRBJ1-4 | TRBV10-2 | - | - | TGCGCCAGCAGTGACAGCCAGGGCTCTAATGAAAAACTGTTTTTT | CASSDSQGSNEKLFF
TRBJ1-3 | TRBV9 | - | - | TGTGCCAGCAGCCTAAGAGCAGGGACCTCTGGAAACACCATATATTTT | CASSLRAGTSGNTIYF
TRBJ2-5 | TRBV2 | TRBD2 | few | TGTGCCAGCAGAGTTGGGACTAGCGGGGCCCAAGAGACCCAGTACTTC | CASRVGTSGAQETQYF
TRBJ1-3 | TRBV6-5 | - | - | TGTGCCAGCTCCGACAGGTCCGGAAACACCATATATTTT | CASSDRSGNTIYF
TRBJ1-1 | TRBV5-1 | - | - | TGCGCCAGCAGCTTGGAGGGGTACGGGGAAGCTTTCTTT | CASSLEGYGEAFF
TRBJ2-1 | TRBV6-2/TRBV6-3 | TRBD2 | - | TGTGCCAGCAGTTACGGGACTAGAGTGAATGAGCAGTTCTTC | CASSYGTRVNEQFF
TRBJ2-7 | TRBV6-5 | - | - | TGTGCCAGCAGTTACTCGTTTGGGGCCTCCTACGAGCAGTACTTC | CASSYSFGASYEQYF
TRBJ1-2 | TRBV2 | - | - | TGTGCCAGCAGCGCCCACTATGGCTACACCTTC | CASSAHYGYTF
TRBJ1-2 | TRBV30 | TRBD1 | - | TGTGCCTGGAGTGACCAACAGGGGGCCCGCACCTTC | CAWSDQQGARTF
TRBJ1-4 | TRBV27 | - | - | TGTGCCAGCAGCAAAGGGCGGCAGGGTAATGAAAAACTGTTTTTT | CASSKGRQGNEKLFF
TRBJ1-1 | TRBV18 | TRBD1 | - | TGTGCCAGCTCACCAAGGTTAGAGCAGGGGGACACTGAAGCTTTCTTT | CASSPRLEQGDTEAFF
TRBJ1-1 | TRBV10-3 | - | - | TGTGCCATCAGTGAAGGTTTGGGGAACACTGAAGCTTTCTTT | CAISEGLGNTEAFF